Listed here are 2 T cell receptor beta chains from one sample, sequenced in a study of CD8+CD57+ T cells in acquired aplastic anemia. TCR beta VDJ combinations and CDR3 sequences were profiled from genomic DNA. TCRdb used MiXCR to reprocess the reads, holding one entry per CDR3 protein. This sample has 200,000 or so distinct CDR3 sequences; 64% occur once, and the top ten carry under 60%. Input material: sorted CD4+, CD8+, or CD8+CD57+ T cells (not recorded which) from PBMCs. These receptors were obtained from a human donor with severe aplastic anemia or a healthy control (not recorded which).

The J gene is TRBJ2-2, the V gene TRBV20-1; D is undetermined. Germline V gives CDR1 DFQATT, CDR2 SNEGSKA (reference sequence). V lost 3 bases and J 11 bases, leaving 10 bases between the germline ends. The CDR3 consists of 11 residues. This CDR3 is CSASDTFELFF. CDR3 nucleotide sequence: TGCAGTGCTAGCGACACCTTCGAGCTGTTTTTT.

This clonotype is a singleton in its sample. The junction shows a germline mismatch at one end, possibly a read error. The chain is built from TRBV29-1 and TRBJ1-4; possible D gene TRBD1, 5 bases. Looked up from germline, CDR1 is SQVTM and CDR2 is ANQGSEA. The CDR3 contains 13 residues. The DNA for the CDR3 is TGCAGCGTTACGGGGGTGACTAGTGAAAAACTGTTTTTT. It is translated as CSVTGVTSEKLFF.